The T cell receptor (beta chain) described here comes from a study of T-cell memory formation after mild COVID-19. Study-level points and caveats: CD4+ contracting clones were mainly CM and EM; CD8+ ones, EMRA. Pre-infection memory carried some responding clones, suggesting that cross-reactive memory joined.

Researchers used 5'RACE with constant-segment primers to make TCR alpha and TCR beta cDNA libraries that carry sample barcodes and UMIs. TCRdb reanalysed the 5' RACE reads using MiXCR and keeps one entry per CDR3 protein. The table records 400,000 or so distinct CDR3 sequences, 20% of them present only once. Of note for this clonotype: Its antigen is undetermined.

This clonotype was sampled from an adult woman who had mild COVID-19 (a few samples of this study predate the infection). Cell type and time point are not known. The sequencing input was PBMCs or a T cell subset sorted from them (not recorded which).

The CDR3 DNA follows: TGTGCCACCAGCAGAGAGGGACTAGCGTGGTACGAGCAGTACTTC. This sequence encodes CATSREGLAWYEQYF. The chain joins TRBV15 to TRBJ2-7; TRBD2 matches 10 bases. CDR1 is LNHNV, CDR2 YYDKDF, per germline (reference sequence). V dropped 0 bases and J dropped 4; count of bases not matched to a gene: 3. The CDR3 has 15 residues.